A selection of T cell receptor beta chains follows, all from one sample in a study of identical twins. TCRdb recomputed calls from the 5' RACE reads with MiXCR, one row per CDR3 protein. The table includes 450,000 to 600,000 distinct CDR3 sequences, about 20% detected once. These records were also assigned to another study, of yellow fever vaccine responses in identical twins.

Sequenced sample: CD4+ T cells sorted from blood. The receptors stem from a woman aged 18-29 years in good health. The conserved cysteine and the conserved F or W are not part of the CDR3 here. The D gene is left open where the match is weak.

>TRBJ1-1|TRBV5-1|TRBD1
ASRLGTGDFEAF
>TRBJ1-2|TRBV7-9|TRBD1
ASSLGWDRGWYGYT
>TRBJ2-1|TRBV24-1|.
ATSDFGDYNEQF
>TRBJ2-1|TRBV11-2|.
ASSLGGVGQF
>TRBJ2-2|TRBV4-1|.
ASSPQISANTGELF
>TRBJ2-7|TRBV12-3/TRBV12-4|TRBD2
ASGRDYSSYEQY
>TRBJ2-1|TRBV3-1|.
ASSQDVRYNEQF
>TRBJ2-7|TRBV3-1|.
ASSQVGQQQY
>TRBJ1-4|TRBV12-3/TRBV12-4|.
AVSRDSEKLF
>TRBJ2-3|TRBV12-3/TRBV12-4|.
ASSYTSGRTDTQY
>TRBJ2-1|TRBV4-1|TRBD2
ASSQGLAERMGNEQF
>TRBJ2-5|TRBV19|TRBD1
ASSSEIRDRGSQY
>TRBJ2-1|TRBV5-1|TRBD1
ASSGTGNSYNEQF
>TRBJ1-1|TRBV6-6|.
ASSPGGAEAF
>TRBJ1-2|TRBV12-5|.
ASGLAPVAAVWGYT
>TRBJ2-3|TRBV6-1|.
ATAESGTRPDTQY
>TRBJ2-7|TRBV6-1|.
ASTDRGSYEQY
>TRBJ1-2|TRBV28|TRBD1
ASSIRTGVNYGYT
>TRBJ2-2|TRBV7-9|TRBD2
ASSLAASGRAGELF
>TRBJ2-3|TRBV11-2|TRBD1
ASIRQGRGGTDTQY
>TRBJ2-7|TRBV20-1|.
SARPPTGPYEQY
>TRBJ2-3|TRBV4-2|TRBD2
ASSQDARGVTDTQY
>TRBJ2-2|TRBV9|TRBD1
ASSVARTRQGAGELF
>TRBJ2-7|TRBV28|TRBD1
ASSSSTGATSYEQY
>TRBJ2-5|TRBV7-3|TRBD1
ASSRAGTEETQY
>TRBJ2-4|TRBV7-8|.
ASSLKGIGNIQY
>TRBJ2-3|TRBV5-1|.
ASHITGTSTDTQY
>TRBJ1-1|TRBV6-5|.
ASSYSNSMNTEAF
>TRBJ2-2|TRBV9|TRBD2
ASSPLGGRELF
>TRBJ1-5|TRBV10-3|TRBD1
AISGGAGNQPQH
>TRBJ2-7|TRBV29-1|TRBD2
SVVPPSGRLYEQY
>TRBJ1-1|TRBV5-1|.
ASSLDSSTEAF
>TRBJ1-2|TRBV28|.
ASSLPQGSYGYT
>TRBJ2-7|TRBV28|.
ASSQTALLYEQY
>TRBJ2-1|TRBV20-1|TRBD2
SASEAGLSSYNEQF
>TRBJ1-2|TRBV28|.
ASSLSRKGGYT
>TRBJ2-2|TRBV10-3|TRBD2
AIRTSGTPSNTGELF
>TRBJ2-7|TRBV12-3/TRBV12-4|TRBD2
ASSLGLAGGD
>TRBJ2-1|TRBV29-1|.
SVLPLTDNEQF
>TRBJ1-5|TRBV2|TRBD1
ASSEEGQAPTQH
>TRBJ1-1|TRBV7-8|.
ASSLDSNTEAF